The 25 T cell receptor beta chains reported below all come from one sample, sequenced in a study of T cell changes during pregnancy in multiple sclerosis (dated by TCRdb to about 2019). Library prep was done by the immunoSEQ multiplex PCR assay. The immuneACCESS repertoire file appears here via TCRdb, limited to in-frame rearrangements. These files lack a portion of the clones; in checked studies, under half of the deficit traces to unresolved V genes, and the cause of the others is not known. Across this sample there are approximately 37,000 clones, with 75% to 95% seen only once. 0.37% of the sample is held by the ten biggest clonotypes. The material was CD4+ T cells from peripheral blood mononuclear cells, obtained in the third trimester of pregnancy. These receptors originate from a female donor in good health, enrolled as a control in a pregnancy study.

The gene calls are TRBV2 and TRBJ1-2; TRBD1 agrees at 9 bases. CDR3 length: 14 amino acids. J lost 6 bases, V lost 6 bases, and 8 bases had no gene match. Germline V CDR1 and CDR2: SNHLY, FYNNEI. CDR3 region: CASRLDRGDDGYTF. DNA for the CDR3: TGTGCCAGCAGGCTGGACAGGGGCGACGATGGCTACACCTTC.

This clone was counted a few times. This chain uses TRBV29-1 with TRBJ2-3; TRBD2 matches 12 bases. CDR3 length equals 14 residues. J lost 7 bases, V lost 5 bases, and 7 bases had no gene match. Per germline, CDR1 SQVTM and CDR2 ANQGSEA. CDR3 DNA sequence: TGCAGCGTTCAGACTAGCGGGAGACAAAATACGCAGTATTTT. Residues: CSVQTSGRQNTQYF.

V gene TRBV9 combines with J gene TRBJ2-2, with 11 nucleotides matching TRBD2. V lost 0 bases and J lost 0; bases outside the gene matches: 1. The CDR3 covers 17 residues. Per germline, CDR1 SGDLS and CDR2 YYNGEE. The CDR3 region is CASSVGSGRANTGELFF. CDR3 bases: TGTGCCAGCAGCGTAGGTAGCGGGAGGGCGAACACCGGGGAGCTGTTTTTT.

The rearrangement joins TRBV7-9 to TRBJ1-2; 12 bases align to TRBD1. This CDR3 has 17 residues. Germline CDR1 is SEHNR and CDR2 is FQNEAQ (reference sequence). Trimming at V came to 5 bases and at J to 2 bases, leaving 9 bases not matched to a gene. CDR3 nucleotide sequence: TGTGCCAGCAGCCGAGGGACAGGGGGCGTTTTGAACTATGGCTACACCTTC. Encoded protein: CASSRGTGGVLNYGYTF.

V is TRBV7-9 and J is TRBJ2-5; the D is unclear. The length of the CDR3 is 14 residues. Germline V gene sequence: CDR1 SEHNR, CDR2 FQNEAQ (reference sequence). V lost 8 bases and J 2 bases, leaving 15 bases between the germline ends. This CDR3 reads CASRAVRYQETQYF. CDR3 coding DNA: TGTGCCAGCCGTGCGGTACGATATCAAGAGACCCAGTACTTC.

The rearrangement links TRBV6-5 to TRBJ1-3, with D unclear. Germline V gene sequence: CDR1 MNHEY, CDR2 SVGAGI. Trimming took off 0 bases at V and 0 bases at J, with 9 bases between the two ends. The CDR3 is made up of 16 amino acids. CDR3 nucleotide sequence: TGTGCCAGCAGTTACTCGGCAGGACTCTCTGGAAACACCATATATTTT. It encodes CASSYSAGLSGNTIYF.

The chain combines TRBV19 with TRBJ1-5; D possibly corresponds to TRBD1 (6 bases). The CDR3 extends over 15 amino acids. The germline gives CDR1 LNHDA, CDR2 SQIVND (reference sequence). Between the trimmed V and J ends, which lost 7 bases and 0 bases, there was a span of 13 bases. CDR3 protein: CASINQGNSNQPQHF. Here the CDR3 DNA reads TGTGCCAGTATCAACCAGGGGAATAGCAATCAGCCCCAGCATTTT. Complete variable domain (other parts from reference TRBV19 and TRBJ1-5): DGGITQSPKYLFRKEGQNVTLSCEQNLNHDAMYWYRQDPGQGLRLIYYSQIVNDFQKGDIAEGYSVSREKKESFPLTVTSAQKNPTAFYLCASINQGNSNQPQHFGDGTRLSIL.

The rearrangement joins TRBV6-1 to TRBJ1-2, with 7 bases lining up with TRBD1. This CDR3 spans 15 amino acids. Germline V gene lookup returns CDR1 MNHNS and CDR2 SASEGT. Trimming cost V 6 bases and J 8 bases; bases outside gene matches: 15. The CDR3 region is CASRRGFQGGRGYTF. DNA of the CDR3: TGTGCCAGCAGGAGGGGATTCCAGGGGGGAAGGGGCTACACCTTC.

The chain joins TRBV6-5 to TRBJ2-5, with 8 nucleotides matching TRBD2. The CDR3 length is 15 residues. The V and J ends lost 7 bases and 7 bases, in that order; junction bases with no gene match: 14. Per the germline V gene, CDR1 is MNHEY and CDR2 is SVGAGI. The CDR3 is CASTPRSGRVGTQYF. The DNA for the CDR3 is TGTGCCAGCACCCCCCGCTCCGGGAGGGTGGGGACCCAGTACTTC.

The chain combines TRBV10-3 with TRBJ2-3, with D maybe TRBD2 (6 bases). V lost 1 base to trimming and J lost 2 bases, with 10 bases between them. From germline, CDR1 is ENHRY and CDR2 SYGVKD. The CDR3 covers 15 residues. This CDR3 is CAISEFAGPTDTQYF. The CDR3 nucleotides are TGTGCCATCAGTGAGTTCGCGGGGCCCACAGATACGCAGTATTTT.

The chain has TRBV2 and TRBJ2-1; 12 nucleotides agree with TRBD2. V trimming: 8 bases; J trimming: 7 bases; junction bases outside the gene matches: 6. This CDR3 comprises 14 residues. Germline V lookup: CDR1 SNHLY, CDR2 FYNNEI. CDR3 sequence: CASERGLAGNEQFF. The CDR3 region has the DNA TGTGCCAGCGAGCGCGGACTAGCGGGAAATGAGCAGTTCTTC.

J is TRBJ1-5 and V is TRBV28; D is undetermined. V lost 2 bases, J lost 1 base, and 6 bases lay in between. There are 14 residues in the CDR3. Looked up from germline, CDR1 is MDHEN and CDR2 is SYDVKM. CDR3 in amino acids: CASSLVTSNQPQHF. As DNA, the CDR3 is TGTGCCAGCAGTTTAGTCACAAGCAATCAGCCCCAGCATTTT.

The chain has TRBV15 and TRBJ2-5, with 7 bases fitting TRBD2. This CDR3 is 16 amino acids long. CDR1 is LNHNV and CDR2 is YYDKDF in the germline V gene (reference sequence). Trimming took 0 bases from V and 5 from J; bases not matched to a gene: 9. CDR3 DNA sequence: TGTGCCACCAGCAGAGATCTGCGCGGGGGAGGGGAGACCCAGTACTTC. Its translation: CATSRDLRGGGETQYF.

The chain links TRBV2 to TRBJ2-4, with D possibly being TRBD2 (5 bases). The germline V gene has CDR1 SNHLY and CDR2 FYNNEI. The CDR3 spans 13 residues. V was shortened by 4 bases and J by 4 bases, with 8 bases between the two germline ends. CDR3 sequence (DNA): TGTGCCAGCAGTGGGACGGGGAAAAACATTCAGTACTTC. Protein product: CASSGTGKNIQYF.

The CDR3 protein is CASSVGEGASNQPQHF. The CDR3 DNA reads as TGTGCCAGCAGCGTAGGGGAAGGGGCGAGCAATCAGCCCCAGCATTTT. V gene TRBV9 combines with J gene TRBJ1-5; D is perhaps TRBD1 (5 bases). Trimming took off 0 bases at V and 1 base at J, with 11 bases between the two ends. From germline, CDR1 is SGDLS and CDR2 YYNGEE. The CDR3 length is 16 residues. Combining the CDR3 with reference TRBV9 and TRBJ1-5 gives the whole variable domain DSGVTQTPKHLITATGQRVTLRCSPRSGDLSVYWYQQSLDQGLQFLIQYYNGEERAKGNILERFSAQQFPDLHSELNLSSLELGDSALYFCASSVGEGASNQPQHFGDGTRLSIL.

J is TRBJ2-7 and V is TRBV4-1; 11 positions match TRBD2. The CDR3 is 16 residues long. The V gene end was trimmed by 0 bases and the J gene end by 3 bases; junction bases not matched to a gene: 4. Germline CDR1 and CDR2: MGHRA and YSYEKL. The CDR3 protein is CASSQDLAGGGYEQYF. In DNA, the CDR3 is TGCGCCAGCAGCCAAGATCTAGCGGGAGGTGGCTACGAGCAGTACTTC.

This chain links TRBV7-3 with TRBJ2-2; D is perhaps TRBD2 (5 bases). Germline CDR1 reads SGHTA; CDR2 reads FQGTGA. Trimming stripped 5 bases from V and 3 bases from J, with 13 bases between. The CDR3 is made up of 15 amino acids. CDR3 nucleotide sequence: TGTGCCAGCAGCCCCCAGAGGGTCGACACCGGGGAGCTGTTTTTT. Protein sequence: CASSPQRVDTGELFF.

The chain has TRBV19 and TRBJ2-7, with 10 nucleotides matching TRBD1. CDR1 and CDR2 from the germline V gene are LNHDA and SQIVND (reference sequence). Unmatched junction bases numbered 10, after V lost 7 bases and J lost 7 bases. The CDR3 sequence is 14 residues long. The CDR3 here is CASTPDRGRSEQYF. The CDR3 nucleotides are TGTGCCAGTACCCCTGACAGGGGGCGAAGTGAGCAGTACTTC.

This clone came up a few times. The chain uses TRBV27 and TRBJ1-2; D gene uncertain. V lost 3 bases and J 8 bases, leaving 10 bases between the germline ends. The CDR3 runs 12 residues. Germline CDR1 is MNHEY and CDR2 is SMNVEV (reference sequence). The CDR3 spells CASSFPVGGYTF. CDR3 DNA sequence: TGTGCCAGCAGTTTCCCAGTCGGGGGCTACACCTTC.

The chain joins TRBV5-1 to TRBJ2-1; 8 nucleotides align to TRBD2. The CDR3 totals 16 residues. V lost 1 base, J lost 0 bases, and 3 bases stayed unmatched. Germline V CDR1 and CDR2: SGHRS, YFSETQ. The CDR3 nucleotides are TGCGCCAGCAGCTTGATACGGGGGGGCTCCTACAATGAGCAGTTCTTC. Its translation is CASSLIRGGSYNEQFF.

The count of this clone is one. V is TRBV5-4 and J is TRBJ1-1; D unclear. CDR3 length: 13 amino acids. V lost 6 bases and J 5 bases, leaving 14 bases between the germline ends. Per the germline V gene, CDR1 is SGHNT and CDR2 is YYREEE (reference sequence). CDR3 loop: CASINQYTTEAFF. CDR3 DNA: TGTGCCAGCATCAATCAATACACGACTGAAGCTTTCTTT.

The chain is built from TRBV10-2 and TRBJ2-1; possible D gene TRBD2, 5 bases. The CDR3 has 15 residues. Germline CDR1 reads WSHSY; CDR2 reads SAAADI. V dropped 6 bases and J dropped 8 bases, with 20 bases sitting between them. Here the CDR3 DNA reads TGCGCCAGCAGGAGAGCGGAATCCAAGTTAGATGAGCAGTTCTTC. Amino acids: CASRRAESKLDEQFF.

This clone showed up just once. This sequence joins TRBV9 and TRBJ1-4; TRBD1 matches at 7 bases. This CDR3 region has 15 residues. The trim removed 4 bases at V and 5 bases at J, leaving 8 bases unmatched. Germline V gene sequence: CDR1 SGDLS, CDR2 YYNGEE. The CDR3 region has the DNA TGTGCCAGCAGCTCCTCCTGGGGACAGAATGAAAAACTGTTTTTT. It yields the protein CASSSSWGQNEKLFF.

The rearrangement uses TRBV2 and TRBJ2-5; 10 bases match TRBD1. Germline V CDR1 and CDR2: SNHLY, FYNNEI. J was trimmed by 5 bases and V by 5 bases; bases with no gene match: 11. This CDR3 is built from 16 residues. DNA for the CDR3: TGTGCCAGCAGTAAAACACCGGGACAGGGGCGGGAGACCCAGTACTTC. Amino acids: CASSKTPGQGRETQYF.

The V and J genes are TRBV30 and TRBJ2-5, with 11 bases fitting TRBD2. The germline CDR1 and CDR2 sequences are GTSNPN and SVGIG (reference sequence). V trimming: 2 bases; J trimming: 4 bases; junction bases outside the gene matches: 6. The CDR3 contains 15 residues. The DNA for the CDR3 is TGTGCCTGGAGTTGGGTAGCGGGGGGGCGAGAGACCCAGTACTTC. It encodes CAWSWVAGGRETQYF.